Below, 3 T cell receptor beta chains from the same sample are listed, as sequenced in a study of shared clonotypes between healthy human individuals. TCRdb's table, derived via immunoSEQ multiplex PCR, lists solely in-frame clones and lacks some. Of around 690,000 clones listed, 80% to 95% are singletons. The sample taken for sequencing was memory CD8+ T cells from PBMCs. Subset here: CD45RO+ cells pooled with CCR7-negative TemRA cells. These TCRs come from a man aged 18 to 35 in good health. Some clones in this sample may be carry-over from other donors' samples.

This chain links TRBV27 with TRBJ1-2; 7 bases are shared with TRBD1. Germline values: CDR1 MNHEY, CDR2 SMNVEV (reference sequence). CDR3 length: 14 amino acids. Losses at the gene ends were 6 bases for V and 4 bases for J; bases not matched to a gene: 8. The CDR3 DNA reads TGTGCCAGCAGCCTCCAGGGACAGCTCTATGGCTACACCTTC. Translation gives CASSLQGQLYGYTF.

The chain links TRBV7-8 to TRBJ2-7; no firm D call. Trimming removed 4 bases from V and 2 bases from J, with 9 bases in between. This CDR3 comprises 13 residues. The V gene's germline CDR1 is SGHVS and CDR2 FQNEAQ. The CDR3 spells CASSSRPAYEQYF. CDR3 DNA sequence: TGTGCCAGCAGCTCCCGACCGGCCTACGAGCAGTACTTC.

The CDR3 protein is CASSWTGIGEAFF. The DNA of the CDR3 is TGTGCCAGCAGTTGGACGGGGATCGGGGAAGCTTTCTTT. This chain uses TRBV27 with TRBJ1-1; no clear D gene. Trimming cost V 4 bases and J 8 bases, with 14 bases left between them. CDR1 is MNHEY, CDR2 SMNVEV, per germline (reference sequence). The CDR3 spans 13 residues.